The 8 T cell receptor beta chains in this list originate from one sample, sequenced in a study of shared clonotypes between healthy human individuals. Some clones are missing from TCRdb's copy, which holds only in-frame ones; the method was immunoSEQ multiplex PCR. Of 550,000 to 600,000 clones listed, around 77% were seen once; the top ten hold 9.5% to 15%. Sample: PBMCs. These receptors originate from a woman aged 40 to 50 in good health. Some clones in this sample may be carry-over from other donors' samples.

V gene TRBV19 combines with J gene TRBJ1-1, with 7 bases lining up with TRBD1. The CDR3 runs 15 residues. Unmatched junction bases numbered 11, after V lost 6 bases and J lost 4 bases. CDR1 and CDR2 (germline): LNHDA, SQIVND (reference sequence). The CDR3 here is CASRTPTGAGTEAFF. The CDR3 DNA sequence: TGTGCCAGTAGGACCCCAACAGGGGCCGGCACTGAAGCTTTCTTT.

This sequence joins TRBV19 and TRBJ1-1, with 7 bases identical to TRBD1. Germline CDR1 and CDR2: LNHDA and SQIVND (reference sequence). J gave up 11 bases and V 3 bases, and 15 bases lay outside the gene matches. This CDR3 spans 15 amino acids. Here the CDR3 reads CASSIIQGQLFGAFF. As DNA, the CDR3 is TGTGCCAGTAGTATCATACAGGGGCAGTTATTCGGGGCTTTCTTT.

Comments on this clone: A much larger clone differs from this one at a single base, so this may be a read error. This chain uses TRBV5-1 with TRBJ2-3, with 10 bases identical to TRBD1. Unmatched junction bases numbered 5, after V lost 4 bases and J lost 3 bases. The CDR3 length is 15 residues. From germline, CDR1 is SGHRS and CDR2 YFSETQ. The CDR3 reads CASSARGQGTDTQYF. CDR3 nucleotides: TGCGCCAGCAGCGCCCGGGGACAGGGGACAGATACGCAGTATTTT.

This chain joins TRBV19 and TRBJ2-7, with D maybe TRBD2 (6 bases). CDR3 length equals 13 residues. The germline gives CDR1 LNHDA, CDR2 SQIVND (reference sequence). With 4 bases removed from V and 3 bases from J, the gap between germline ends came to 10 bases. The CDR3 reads CASSTRDFYEQYF. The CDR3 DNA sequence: TGTGCCAGTAGTACCCGGGACTTCTACGAGCAGTACTTC.

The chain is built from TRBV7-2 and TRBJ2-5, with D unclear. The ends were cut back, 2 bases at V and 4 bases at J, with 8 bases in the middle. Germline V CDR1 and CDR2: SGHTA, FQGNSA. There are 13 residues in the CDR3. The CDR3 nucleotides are TGTGCCAGCAGCTTACAGCTTAGAGAGACCCAGTACTTC. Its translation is CASSLQLRETQYF.

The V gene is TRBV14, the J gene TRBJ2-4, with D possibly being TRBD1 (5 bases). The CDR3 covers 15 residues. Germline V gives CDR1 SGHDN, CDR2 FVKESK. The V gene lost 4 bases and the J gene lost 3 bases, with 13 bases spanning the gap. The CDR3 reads CASSRQRGSKNIQYF. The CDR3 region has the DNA TGTGCCAGCAGCCGGCAAAGGGGCAGCAAAAACATTCAGTACTTC.

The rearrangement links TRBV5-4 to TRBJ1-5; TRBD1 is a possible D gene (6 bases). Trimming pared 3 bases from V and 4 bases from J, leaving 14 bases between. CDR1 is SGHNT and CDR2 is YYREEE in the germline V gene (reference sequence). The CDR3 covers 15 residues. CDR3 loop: CASSWGGGVNQPQHF. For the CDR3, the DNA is TGTGCCAGCAGCTGGGGAGGGGGTGTGAATCAGCCCCAGCATTTT.

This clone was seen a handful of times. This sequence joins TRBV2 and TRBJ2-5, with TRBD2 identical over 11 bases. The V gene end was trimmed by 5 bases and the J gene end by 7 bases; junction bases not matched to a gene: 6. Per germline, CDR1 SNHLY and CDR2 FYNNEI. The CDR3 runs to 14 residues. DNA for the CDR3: TGTGCCAGCAGTCGAGAAGGGACTAGCGGGACCCAGTACTTC. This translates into CASSREGTSGTQYF.